These 30 T cell receptor beta chains originate from one sample sequenced in a study of T cell clonality in common variable immunodeficiency. Study-wide results and caveats: In common variable immunodeficiency, TCR beta chains reportedly carried fewer deletions and N-nucleotide insertions.

Sequencing was performed with immunoSEQ multiplex PCR; in TCRdb, only in-frame clones are kept and a portion is missing. The sample offers roughly 34,000 clones and no singletons, the top ten holding around 7%. Their antigens remain unidentified. The source material was peripheral blood mononuclear cells. The source of these receptors is a human donor with common variable immunodeficiency.

A word on this clone: Read sequence stops 3 residues before the CDR3 end, and the germline J gene provides the missing end. The chain carries TRBV7-9 and TRBJ1-2; D ambiguous. V gave up 5 bases and J gave up 4 bases, with 14 bases separating them. This CDR3 region has 14 residues. Per germline, CDR1 SEHNR and CDR2 FQNEAQ (reference sequence). CDR3 in amino acids: CASSPSRDTYGYTF. Partial CDR3 DNA: TGTGCCAGCAGCCCATCCAGAGACACCTATGGC.

In this sample, this clone turned up many times. The read halts 3 residues ahead of the CDR3 end, with the missing end drawn from the germline J gene. This rearrangement joins TRBV7-3 to TRBJ2-2, with D tentatively TRBD2 (5 bases). The CDR3 spans 13 residues. Germline V gene sequence: CDR1 SGHTA, CDR2 FQGTGA. V lost 3 bases and J lost 4, with 6 bases in between. This CDR3 is CASSFGVTGELFF. CDR3 bases read: TGTGCCAGCAGCTTCGGGGTCACCGGGGAG.

In this sample, this clone turned up many times. CDR3 bases read: TGTGCCAGCAGCCCGGACAGGGCTTTAACCCGATCTCTGGGAAACACC. Amino acids: CASSPDRALTRSLGNT. The whole CDR3 protein is CASSPDRALTRSLGNTIYF. This sequence joins TRBV4-2 and TRBJ1-3; 8 bases map to TRBD1. The sequenced fragment ends 3 residues before the CDR3 boundary, so the rest is inferred from the germline J gene. The CDR3 runs 19 residues. Germline-derived CDR1 and CDR2 are LGHNA and YNFKEQ. V lost 4 bases, J lost 4 bases, and 18 bases stayed unmatched.

On this clone: The read is 3 residues too short to cover the CDR3 end, so that end is filled in from the germline J gene. J is TRBJ2-5 and V is TRBV2; weak D call: TRBD2 (6 bases). V lost 4 bases and J 3 bases, leaving 9 bases between the germline ends. Germline assignment: CDR1 SNHLY and CDR2 FYNNEI. There are 13 residues in the CDR3. The sequenced CDR3 bases are TGTGCCAGCAGTGTTCAGCGGGAAGAGACC. Encoded protein: CASSVQREET. The entire CDR3 is CASSVQREETQYF.

This clone was seen repeatedly, ten times or more. The CDR3 extends 3 residues past the end of the read, so its final part is completed from the germline J gene. V usage is TRBV30 and J usage is TRBJ1-6, with 7 bases identical to TRBD1. Trimming took 1 base from V and 8 from J; bases not matched to a gene: 8. Germline CDR1 reads GTSNPN; CDR2 reads SVGIG (reference sequence). This CDR3 is built from 15 residues. The CDR3 reads CAWSEGGGLDSPLHF. The CDR3 bases that were read are TGTGCCTGGAGTGAAGGGGGCGGTTTGGATTCACCC. The full variable domain, in which reference TRBV30 and TRBJ1-6 provide the parts outside the CDR3, is SQTIHQWPATLVQPVGSPLSLECTVEGTSNPNLYWYRQAAGRGLQLLFYSVGIGQISSEVPQNLSASRPQDRQFILSSKKLLLSDSGFYLCAWSEGGGLDSPLHFGNGTRLTVT.

This clone was recorded at least ten times. Read sequence stops 3 residues before the CDR3 end, and the germline J gene provides the missing end. This sequence joins TRBV7-3 and TRBJ2-1, with D perhaps TRBD2 (5 bases). The CDR3 contains 14 residues. From germline, CDR1 is SGHTA and CDR2 FQGTGA. V lost 0 bases, J lost 7 bases, and 10 bases lay in between. The part of the CDR3 DNA that was read is TGTGCCAGCAGCTTAACGGTCGGGGTTAATGAG. This codes for CASSLTVGVNE. The CDR3 reads in full as CASSLTVGVNEQFF.

A word on this clone: The read finishes 3 residues shy of the CDR3 end, and the germline J gene is used to complete it. J is TRBJ2-5 and V is TRBV7-9, with no clear D. Trimming shortened V by 1 base and J by 6 bases, and 9 bases separated the two germline ends. This CDR3 is 13 amino acids long. Germline V gene lookup returns CDR1 SEHNR and CDR2 FQNEAQ (reference sequence). The CDR3 DNA, read in part, is TGTGCCAGCAGCTTAGATAGCAATAAGACC. Protein product: CASSLDSNKT. The entire CDR3 protein reads CASSLDSNKTQYF.

This clone was seen at least ten times. A read error may account for a junction end that differs from germline. The sequenced CDR3 bases are TGCGCCAGCAGCCAAGATACTAGCGGGGCCTGGCTAGATACG. Translated, it gives CASSQDTSGAWLDT. The full CDR3 protein reads CASSQDTSGAWLDTQYF. The chain joins TRBV4-2 to TRBJ2-3; 10 bases map to TRBD2. The sequence runs out 3 residues before the end of the CDR3; the remainder is reconstructed from the germline J gene. This CDR3 region has 17 residues. Germline values: CDR1 LGHNA, CDR2 YNFKEQ.

Points on this clone: The read ends 3 residues shy of where the CDR3 ends; the end is completed using the germline J gene. The chain carries TRBV2 and TRBJ2-2; weak D call: TRBD1 (6 bases). Germline V gene data show CDR1 as SNHLY and CDR2 as FYNNEI. The CDR3 length is 13 residues. Trimming removed 6 bases at V and 4 bases at J, with 9 bases between. The sequenced part of the CDR3 DNA is TGTGCCAGCAGCCCCAGGGGCACCGGGGAG. Translating gives CASSPRGTGE. The CDR3 in full is CASSPRGTGELFF.

A word on this clone: The read stops 3 residues short of the end of the CDR3; the missing end is completed from the germline J gene. V usage is TRBV7-3 and J usage is TRBJ2-7, with D perhaps TRBD1 (6 bases). The ends were cut back, 2 bases at V and 6 bases at J, with 11 bases in the middle. In germline, CDR1 is SGHTA, CDR2 FQGTGA. The CDR3 sequence is 13 residues long. The sequenced part of the CDR3 DNA is TGTGCCAGCAGCTTAGGAACAGGGATCGAG. This translates into CASSLGTGIE. The full CDR3 protein is CASSLGTGIEQYF.

This clone came up a few times. The CDR3 end is not reached by the read, which stops 3 residues before it; the germline J gene fills it in. The rearrangement links TRBV2 to TRBJ1-5; 11 positions match TRBD1. Germline CDR1 and CDR2: SNHLY and FYNNEI. The CDR3 length is 15 residues. Trimming removed 8 bases from V and 2 bases from J; junction bases left unmatched: 5. Incomplete CDR3 DNA: TGTGCCAGCTCCAGGGACAGGGGGGGCAATCAGCCC. Protein product: CASSRDRGGNQP. The whole CDR3 sequence reads CASSRDRGGNQPQHF.

There are many counts of this clone. From the germline J gene comes the end of the CDR3, since the read stops 3 residues before it. The J gene is TRBJ2-7, the V gene TRBV3-1 (or the pseudogene TRBV3-2); D gene uncertain. The CDR3 extends over 14 amino acids. V was pared by 3 bases and J by 3 bases, with 12 bases between. CDR1 LGHDT and CDR2 YNNKEL come from the germline V gene (reference sequence). The CDR3 loop reads CASSHKPGYYEQYF. The sequenced CDR3 bases are TGTGCCAGCAGCCACAAGCCGGGTTACTACGAG.

CDR3 DNA, as far as it was read: TGTGCCAGCAGCCTGAGGACAGGGGCGATATCACCC. Residues: CASSLRTGAISP. The whole CDR3 reads CASSLRTGAISPLHF. The chain combines TRBV7-9 with TRBJ1-6; 9 positions match TRBD1. Read sequence stops 3 residues before the CDR3 end, and the germline J gene provides the missing end. CDR1 and CDR2 from the germline V gene are SEHNR and FQNEAQ (reference sequence). With 5 bases clipped from V and 10 bases from J, the junction kept 9 bases outside the gene matches. This CDR3 spans 15 amino acids. The full variable domain, with the rest looked up from reference TRBV7-9 and TRBJ1-6, is DTGVSQNPRHKITKRGQNVTFRCDPISEHNRLYWYRQTLGQGPEFLTYFQNEAQLEKSRLLSDRFSAERPKGSFSTLEIQRTEQGDSAMYLCASSLRTGAISPLHFGNGTRLTVT.

This chain's CDR3 is CASTRYNEQFF. The part of the CDR3 DNA that was read is TGTGCCAGCACTAGGTACAATGAG. The rearrangement links TRBV2 to TRBJ2-1; D is undetermined. The read halts 3 residues ahead of the CDR3 end, with the missing end drawn from the germline J gene. The V gene's germline CDR1 is SNHLY and CDR2 FYNNEI. The germline V and J ends were trimmed by 7 bases and 4 bases, with 5 bases remaining between them. The CDR3 has 11 residues.

This clone was recorded many times. The read finishes 3 residues shy of the CDR3 end, and the germline J gene is used to complete it. The rearrangement joins TRBV18 to TRBJ2-7; no clear D gene. V lost 2 bases, J lost 2 bases, and 4 bases lay in between. The CDR3 totals 12 residues. The germline V gene encodes CDR1 KGHSH and CDR2 LQKENI. The covered CDR3 bases are TGTGCCAGCTCACCAAACACCTACGAG. As protein: CASSPNTYE. The full CDR3 sequence reads CASSPNTYEQYF.

A note on this clone: The read ends 3 residues before the CDR3 terminus; that terminus is restored from the germline J gene. The chain has TRBV2 and TRBJ2-3, with 7 nucleotides matching TRBD1. Germline V gene sequence: CDR1 SNHLY, CDR2 FYNNEI. This CDR3 comprises 15 residues. J was trimmed by 4 bases and V by 8 bases; bases with no gene match: 12. Partial CDR3 DNA: TGTGCCAGCGGAAACAGGGGCTCAGGTCCAGATACG. It yields the protein CASGNRGSGPDT. The full CDR3 is CASGNRGSGPDTQYF. The full variable domain, completed using reference TRBV2 and TRBJ2-3, is EPEVTQTPSHQVTQMGQEVILRCVPISNHLYFYWYRQILGQKVEFLVSFYNNEISEKSEIFDDQFSVERPDGSNFTLKIRSTKLEDSAMYFCASGNRGSGPDTQYFGPGTRLTVL.

Only a few counts were recorded for this clone. The read gets to within 3 residues of the CDR3 end, and the germline J gene fills in the rest. J is TRBJ2-2 and V is TRBV11-3; possible D gene TRBD1, 6 bases. This CDR3 is built from 15 residues. The germline gives CDR1 SGHNT, CDR2 YENEEA. The V and J ends lost 5 bases and 5 bases respectively, with 15 bases between them. CDR3 bases read: TGTGCCAGCAGCCCCGGGACATTCGGAACCGGGGAG. As protein: CASSPGTFGTGE. The whole CDR3 is CASSPGTFGTGELFF. Full variable domain (outside the CDR3, taken from reference TRBV11-3 and TRBJ2-2): EAGVVQSPRYKIIEKKQPVAFWCNPISGHNTLYWYLQNLGQGPELLIRYENEEAVDDSQLPKDRFSAERLKGVDSTLKIQPAELGDSAVYLCASSPGTFGTGELFFGEGSRLTVL.

This clone was detected only a few times. The sequenced fragment ends 3 residues before the CDR3 boundary, so the rest is inferred from the germline J gene. The chain carries TRBV2 and TRBJ2-3, with 7 bases fitting TRBD2. Germline loops: CDR1 SNHLY, CDR2 FYNNEI. Losses at the gene ends were 7 bases for V and 4 bases for J; bases not matched to a gene: 8. The CDR3 extends over 14 amino acids. This chain's CDR3 is CASNIAGPADTQYF. The CDR3 DNA, read in part, is TGTGCCAGCAATATAGCGGGCCCGGCAGATACG.

This clone was seen only a few times. The read ends 3 residues before the CDR3 terminus; that terminus is restored from the germline J gene. The V gene is TRBV6-2 or TRBV6-3, the J gene TRBJ2-7, with a possible D match to TRBD2 (5 bases). V was pared by 6 bases and J by 3 bases, with 9 bases between. This CDR3 region has 12 residues. CDR1 and CDR2 (germline): MNHEY, SVGEGT. The CDR3: CASSVLGYEQYF. The sequenced CDR3 bases are TGTGCCAGCAGCGTACTAGGCTACGAG.

A note on this clone: At one end the junction does not follow the germline gene, possibly because of a read error. The CDR3 spells CSSSLDSEQFF. The CDR3 DNA, read in part, is TGTTCCAGCAGCTTAGATAGTGAG. This rearrangement joins TRBV7-9 to TRBJ2-1; the D is unclear. The read terminates 3 residues before the CDR3 end, so the remaining end is supplied by the germline J gene. Germline loops: CDR1 SEHNR, CDR2 FQNEAQ (reference sequence). The CDR3 extends over 11 amino acids.

There are a few counts of this clone. The CDR3 end is not reached by the read, which stops 3 residues before it; the germline J gene fills it in. The chain uses TRBV19 and TRBJ2-4, with D possibly being TRBD2 (6 bases). The CDR3 loop spans 14 amino acids. From germline, CDR1 is LNHDA and CDR2 SQIVND (reference sequence). V lost 7 bases to trimming and J lost 1 base, with 11 bases between them. CDR3 bases read: TGTGCCAGTAAACAGGAGGGGGCCAAAAACATT. It yields the protein CASKQEGAKNI. The complete CDR3 sequence is CASKQEGAKNIQYF.

This clone was detected many times. CDR3 DNA (partial): TGTGCCAGCAGCGGTCGACAGGGCGGTAATTCACCC. Amino acid sequence: CASSGRQGGNSP. The complete CDR3 reads CASSGRQGGNSPLHF. This rearrangement joins TRBV11-3 to TRBJ1-6; 7 bases are a match to TRBD1. The CDR3 end lies 3 residues beyond the end of the read and is filled in from the germline J gene. Germline V gene data show CDR1 as SGHNT and CDR2 as YENEEA. The CDR3 covers 15 residues. Trimming took 5 bases from V and 6 from J; bases not matched to a gene: 7.

This clone was counted many times. The CDR3 end lies 3 residues beyond the end of the read and is filled in from the germline J gene. V gene TRBV7-6 combines with J gene TRBJ2-1, with TRBD1 matching 8 bases. The CDR3 is 15 amino acids. V dropped 5 bases and J dropped 1; count of bases not matched to a gene: 4. Germline values: CDR1 SGHVS, CDR2 FNYEAQ. CDR3 DNA (partial): TGTGCCAGCAGCGGCGGACAGGGATCCTACAATGAG. It encodes CASSGGQGSYNE. The whole CDR3 sequence reads CASSGGQGSYNEQFF.

This clone has at least ten counts. The sequenced fragment ends 3 residues before the CDR3 boundary, so the rest is inferred from the germline J gene. J is TRBJ2-7 and V is TRBV18; D gene unclear. With 5 bases removed from V and 2 bases from J, the gap between germline ends came to 10 bases. The CDR3 runs 13 residues. The germline V gene encodes CDR1 KGHSH and CDR2 LQKENI. This CDR3 is CASSIGFTYEQYF. Partial CDR3 DNA: TGTGCCAGCTCAATCGGGTTTACCTACGAG.

In its sample, this clone was seen a few times. Read data end 3 residues before the CDR3 end; the end is taken from the germline J gene. The chain couples TRBV18 to TRBJ2-7; 9 bases agree with TRBD1. V lost 4 bases to trimming and J lost 5 bases; unmatched junction nucleotides: 12. Germline V gene lookup returns CDR1 KGHSH and CDR2 LQKENI. The CDR3 loop spans 16 amino acids. Partial CDR3 DNA: TGTGCCAGCTCACAGCAACCGGGACAGGGCTTCCACGAG. Translated, it gives CASSQQPGQGFHE. The full-length CDR3 reads as CASSQQPGQGFHEQYF.

This clone rates as medium-sized. The read stops 3 residues short of the end of the CDR3; the missing end is completed from the germline J gene. The chain couples TRBV7-8 to TRBJ1-3; the match to TRBD1 covers 7 bases. The CDR3 is 16 amino acids. Germline V gene sequence: CDR1 SGHVS, CDR2 FQNEAQ. Trimming took 1 base from V and 0 from J; bases not matched to a gene: 3. This CDR3 reads CASSLVQGVSGNTIYF. The covered CDR3 bases are TGTGCCAGCAGCTTAGTTCAGGGGGTCTCTGGAAACACC.

This clone was seen a few times. The read comes to an end 3 residues before the CDR3 does, leaving the germline J gene to fill in the end. The chain combines TRBV20-1 with TRBJ2-1, with 8 nucleotides matching TRBD2. The length of the CDR3 is 13 residues. Germline V gene data show CDR1 as DFQATT and CDR2 as SNEGSKA (reference sequence). V dropped 7 bases and J dropped 4; count of bases not matched to a gene: 6. CDR3 amino acids: CSVGSGAYNEQFF. The DNA read from the CDR3 is TGCAGTGTTGGTAGCGGGGCTTACAATGAG.

This clone was picked up many times. One end of the junction fails to match germline, which may point to a read error. Read coverage stops 3 residues before the CDR3 terminus; the germline J gene supplies the remainder. The J gene is TRBJ1-6, the V gene TRBV28; D gene ambiguous. Germline assignment: CDR1 MDHEN and CDR2 SYDVKM. CDR3 size: 17 residues. The CDR3 bases that were read are TGTGCCAGCAGCTTATCATCTTGGGCGTCCTATAATTCACCC. As protein: CASSLSSWASYNSP. The entire CDR3 reads CASSLSSWASYNSPLHF.

A few counts support this clone. The sequence runs out 3 residues before the end of the CDR3; the remainder is reconstructed from the germline J gene. The chain joins TRBV6-2 or TRBV6-3 to TRBJ1-4; a weak D match, TRBD1 (6 bases). Germline CDR1 reads MNHEY; CDR2 reads SVGEGT. CDR3 length: 15 amino acids. V was cut by 2 bases and J by 5 bases, with 12 bases left in between. The CDR3 reads CASSYEDRGNEKLFF. CDR3 bases read: TGTGCCAGCAGTTACGAGGACAGAGGAAATGAAAAA.

The CDR3 region is CASSLLDMELAGYVTGELFF. The covered CDR3 bases are TGTGCCAGCTCACTGCTGGACATGGAACTAGCGGGATACGTCACCGGGGAG. The chain joins TRBV18 to TRBJ2-2; 10 nucleotides agree with TRBD2. The read finishes 3 residues shy of the CDR3 end, and the germline J gene is used to complete it. Germline V lookup: CDR1 KGHSH, CDR2 LQKENI. The CDR3 runs 20 residues. V lost 4 bases and J lost 4; bases outside the gene matches: 18. Looking up the rest from reference TRBV18 and TRBJ2-2 gives the full variable domain: NAGVMQNPRHLVRRRGQEARLRCSPMKGHSHVYWYRQLPEEGLKFMVYLQKENIIDESGMPKERFSAEFPKEGPSILRIQQVVRGDSAAYFCASSLLDMELAGYVTGELFFGEGSRLTVL.